This T cell receptor beta chain was documented in a study of T-cell reconstitution after alpha-beta-depleted transplantation in children. CDR3 size: 14 residues. Germline trimming cut 1 base from V and 10 bases from J; bases unmatched to any gene: 4. Germline loops: CDR1 KGHSH, CDR2 LQKENI. This clonotype has only a few counts. Its specificity is not known. Overall study findings and caveats: Elevated TCRbeta diversity at day 60 was traced, in some patients, to surviving recipient T cells and thymic progenitors. Several hundred graft clones that had expanded were reportedly the source of alpha-beta T cells about two months after transplant. Fresh T-cell production supplied most of the T-cell counts and diversity seen one year after transplant.

Unique molecular identifiers were incorporated into the prepared TCRbeta library. MiXCR, run by TCRdb on the PCR reads, gives a single entry per CDR3 protein. The table has about 240,000 distinct CDR3 sequences, roughly 24% seen once. The receptor comes from a girl aged 2-10 years with Fanconi anemia, due to receive a stem cell transplant. The source was PBMCs, collected before TCRalphabeta/CD19-depleted stem cell transplant. The genes are TRBV18 and TRBJ1-6; 7 bases agree with TRBD1. In DNA, the CDR3 is TGTGCCAGCTCACCACGGCAGGGGGGGTCACCCCTCCACTTT. Translation gives CASSPRQGGSPLHF. Full variable domain (missing parts from reference TRBV18 and TRBJ1-6): NAGVMQNPRHLVRRRGQEARLRCSPMKGHSHVYWYRQLPEEGLKFMVYLQKENIIDESGMPKERFSAEFPKEGPSILRIQQVVRGDSAAYFCASSPRQGGSPLHFGNGTRLTVT.